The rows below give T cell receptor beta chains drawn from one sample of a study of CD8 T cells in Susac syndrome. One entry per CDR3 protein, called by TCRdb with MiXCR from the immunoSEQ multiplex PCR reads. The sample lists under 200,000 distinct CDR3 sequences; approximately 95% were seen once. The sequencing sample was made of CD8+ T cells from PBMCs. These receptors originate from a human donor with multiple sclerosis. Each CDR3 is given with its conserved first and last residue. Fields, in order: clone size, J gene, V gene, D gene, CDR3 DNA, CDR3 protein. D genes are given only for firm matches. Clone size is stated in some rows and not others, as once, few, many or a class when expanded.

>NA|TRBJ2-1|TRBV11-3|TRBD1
TGTGCCAGCAGCCTAGCCCTGAACCGGGACAGTTCCCACGGTGAGCAGTTCTTC
CASSLALNRDSSHGEQFF
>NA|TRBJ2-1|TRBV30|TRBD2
TGTGCCCGCCGGGTACTCGGGGGGGATGAGCAGTTCTTC
CARRVLGGDEQFF
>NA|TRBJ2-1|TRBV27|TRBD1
TGTGCCAGCAGTCCGCTTCGGACAGGCCTGCCCTACAATGAGCAGTTCTTC
CASSPLRTGLPYNEQFF
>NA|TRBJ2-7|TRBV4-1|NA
TGCGCCAGCAGCCAAGATCGGAGGGGGGACCGGATGTACTTC
CASSQDRRGDRMYF
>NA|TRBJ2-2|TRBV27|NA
TGTGCCAGCTGCCCCTGGGGCAGGCCCACCGGGGAGCTGTTTTTT
CASCPWGRPTGELFF
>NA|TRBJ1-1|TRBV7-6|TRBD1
TGTGCCAGCAGCCCCCGCAGGGGGTCGAACACTGAAGCTTTCTTT
CASSPRRGSNTEAFF
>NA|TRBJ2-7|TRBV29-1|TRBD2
TGCAGCGTTGACCTAGCGGACTACCACGAGCAGTACTTC
CSVDLADYHEQYF
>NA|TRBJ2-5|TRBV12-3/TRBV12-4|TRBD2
TGTGCCAGCAACTCCCCTAGCGGGGGGGCCGGCGGGACCCAGTACTTC
CASNSPSGGAGGTQYF
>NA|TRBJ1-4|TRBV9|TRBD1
TGTGCCAGCGGGACAGGGAGCGAAAAACTGTTTTTT
CASGTGSEKLFF
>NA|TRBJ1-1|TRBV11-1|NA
TGTGCCAGCAGCTTAGCCACAGCAGGCGCAGTGGGAGGACATCCGAACACTGAAGCTTTCTTT
CASSLATAGAVGGHPNTEAFF
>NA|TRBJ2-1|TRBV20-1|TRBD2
TGCAGTGCTAGAGATAGGGTTAGCGGGAGAGCTATTAATGAGCAGTTCTTC
CSARDRVSGRAINEQFF
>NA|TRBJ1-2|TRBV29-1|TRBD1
TGCAGCTTTATGACAGGGGGTAATGGCTACACCTTC
CSFMTGGNGYTF
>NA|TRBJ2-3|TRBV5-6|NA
TGTGCCAGCAGCTCCCCCAAAACTGCTTTCGATACGCAGTATTTT
CASSSPKTAFDTQYF
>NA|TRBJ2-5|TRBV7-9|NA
TGTGCCAGCAGCCCGGGAACCAAGAGCACCCAGTACTTC
CASSPGTKSTQYF
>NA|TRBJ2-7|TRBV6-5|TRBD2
TGTGCCAGCAGTTACCGGGAGGGCGGCCTCTACGAGCAGTACTTC
CASSYREGGLYEQYF
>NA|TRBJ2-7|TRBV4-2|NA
TGTGCCAGCAGCCAAGGGAGGCGGGACGGGAGCTACGAGCAGTACTTC
CASSQGRRDGSYEQYF
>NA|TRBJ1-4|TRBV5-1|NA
TGCGCCAGCAGCTTGGAAAGTATCGTTTCAACTAATGAAAAACTGTTTTTT
CASSLESIVSTNEKLFF
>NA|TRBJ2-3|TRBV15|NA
TGTGCCACCAGCAGAGATCGTGATACTAGCACAGATACGCAGTATTTT
CATSRDRDTSTDTQYF
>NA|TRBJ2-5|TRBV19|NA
TGTGCCAGTGAGGATTCAGAGACCCAGTACTTC
CASEDSETQYF
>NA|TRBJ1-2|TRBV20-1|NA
TGCAGTGCTAGAGGATGGAGGAGACGGTATGGCTACACCTTC
CSARGWRRRYGYTF
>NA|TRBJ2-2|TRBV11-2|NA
TGTGCCAGCAGCTTAGTGAGAACCGGGGAGCTGTTTTTT
CASSLVRTGELFF
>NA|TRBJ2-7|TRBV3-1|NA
TGTGCCAGCAGCCGACAGACTACCCCATCCTACGAGCAGTACTTC
CASSRQTTPSYEQYF
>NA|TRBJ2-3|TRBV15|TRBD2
TGTGCCACGTCAATAGCGGGGCTCACAGATACGCAGTATTTT
CATSIAGLTDTQYF
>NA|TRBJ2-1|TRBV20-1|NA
TGCAGTGCTTGGGACGGCGGGGGCGGCAATGAGCAGTTCTTC
CSAWDGGGGNEQFF
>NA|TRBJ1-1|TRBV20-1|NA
TGCAGTGCTAGATCTGGACAGATGAACACTGAAGCTTTCTTT
CSARSGQMNTEAFF
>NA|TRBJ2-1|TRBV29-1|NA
TGCAGCGCACCGGGACAAAAAGGCAATGAGCAGTTCTTC
CSAPGQKGNEQFF
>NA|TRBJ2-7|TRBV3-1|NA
TGTGCCAGCAGCACCGGACGGACCTACGAGCAGTACTTC
CASSTGRTYEQYF
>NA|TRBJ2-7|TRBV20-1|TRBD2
TGCAGTGCTGGGGGACTAGCGGGAACCTACGAGCAGTACTTC
CSAGGLAGTYEQYF
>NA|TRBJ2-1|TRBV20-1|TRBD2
TGCAGTGCTAGAGTTAGCGGGAGTATCCACAATGAGCAGTTCTTC
CSARVSGSIHNEQFF
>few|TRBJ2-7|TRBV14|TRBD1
TGTGCCAGCAGCGGACAGGGGGCCTACGAGCAGTACTTC
CASSGQGAYEQYF
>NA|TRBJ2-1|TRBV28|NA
TGTGCCAGCAGTTTAACGCGGGGCTCCAATGAGCAGTTCTTC
CASSLTRGSNEQFF
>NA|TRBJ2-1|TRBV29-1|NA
TGCAGCGTTGAAGACGGTTTGGGTGAGCAGTTCTTC
CSVEDGLGEQFF
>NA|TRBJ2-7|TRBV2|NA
TGTGCCAGCAGTGGGGTAGCGACCTACGAGCAGTACTTC
CASSGVATYEQYF
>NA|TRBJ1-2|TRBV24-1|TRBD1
TGTGCCACCAGTGATTCACAGGGGTCCCTCACCTTC
CATSDSQGSLTF
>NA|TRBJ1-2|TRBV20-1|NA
TGCAGTGTCTCGGACAAGCAAAACTATGGCTACACCTTC
CSVSDKQNYGYTF
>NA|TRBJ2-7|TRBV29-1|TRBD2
TGCAGCGTTGCCGGACTAGCGGGAGGTATCTACGAGCAGTACTTC
CSVAGLAGGIYEQYF
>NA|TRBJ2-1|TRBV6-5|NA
TGTGCCAGCAGTTCGGGGTCAGGGGACCCCCCGAATGAGCAGTTCTTC
CASSSGSGDPPNEQFF
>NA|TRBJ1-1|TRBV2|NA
TGTGCCAGGAGTGCTTACGGGGAAACTGAAGCTTTCTTT
CARSAYGETEAFF
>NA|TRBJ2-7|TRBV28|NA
TGTGCCAGCAGACCCTCTATTTACGAGCAGTACTTC
CASRPSIYEQYF
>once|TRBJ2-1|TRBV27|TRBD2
TGTGCCAGCAGTGCAGATATAGCGGGGGGCGTAGATGAGCAGTTCTTC
CASSADIAGGVDEQFF
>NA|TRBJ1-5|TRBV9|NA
TGTGCCAGCAGCTTTTTGCTTCGGGGAAGCAATCAGCCCCAGCATTTT
CASSFLLRGSNQPQHF
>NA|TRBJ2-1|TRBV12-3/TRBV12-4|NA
TGTGCCAGCAGTCAAACCTTAAATGAGCAGTTCTTC
CASSQTLNEQFF
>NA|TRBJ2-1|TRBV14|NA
TGTGCCAGCAGCCCGACCCCCAGACGAGGGGAGACTGAGCAGTTCTTC
CASSPTPRRGETEQFF
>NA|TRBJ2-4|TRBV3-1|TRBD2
TGTGCCAGCAGCCCGGGGACTAGCAGCGCAAACATTCAGTACTTC
CASSPGTSSANIQYF
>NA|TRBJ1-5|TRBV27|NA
TGTGCCAGCAGTTCTACAGGCCCTGTATATCCCCAGCATTTT
CASSSTGPVYPQHF
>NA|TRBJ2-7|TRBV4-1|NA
TGCGCCAGCAGCCAAGACGGCCTCCAATACGAGCAGTACTTC
CASSQDGLQYEQYF
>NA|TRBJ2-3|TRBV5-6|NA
TGTGCCAGCAGCCTCGGGCCCCCGGATACGCAGTATTTT
CASSLGPPDTQYF
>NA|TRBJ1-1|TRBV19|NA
TGTGCCAGTACTAAAGGACAGGAAGCTTTCTTT
CASTKGQEAFF
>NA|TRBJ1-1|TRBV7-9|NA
TGTGCCAGCAGCTCGACAGAGACGAACACTGAAGCTTTCTTT
CASSSTETNTEAFF
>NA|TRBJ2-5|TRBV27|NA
TGTGCCAGCAGTTTGGGGCATAGGGGGACCCAGTACTTC
CASSLGHRGTQYF
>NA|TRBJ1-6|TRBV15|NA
TGTGCCACCAGCCGCGGGACCGCAGCTAATTCACCCCTCCACTTT
CATSRGTAANSPLHF